The next 9 T cell receptor beta chains were all read from a single sample in a study of shared clonotypes between healthy human individuals. Here immunoSEQ multiplex PCR was the method, and the copy in TCRdb shows in-frame clones only, minus some. The table has about 2.4 million clones, around 94% seen once. Sequenced input: naive CD4+ T cells sorted from blood. Subset specified: CD45RA+ positively selected. The receptors stem from a man between 18 and 35 years old in good health.

A few counts support this clone. The chain uses TRBV30 and TRBJ1-5; possibly TRBD1 for D (6 bases). Germline CDR1 and CDR2: GTSNPN and SVGIG (reference sequence). This CDR3 is built from 16 residues. V lost 0 bases and J 2 bases, leaving 14 bases between the germline ends. The CDR3 DNA reads TGTGCCTGGAGTGTAGGACAGCCAAAAGGCAATCAGCCCCAGCATTTT. As protein: CAWSVGQPKGNQPQHF.

This chain joins TRBV5-1 and TRBJ2-4; TRBD2 aligns across 11 bases. CDR3 size: 18 residues. Germline V gene data show CDR1 as SGHRS and CDR2 as YFSETQ. Losses at the gene ends were 3 bases for V and 2 bases for J; bases not matched to a gene: 10. CDR3 nucleotides: TGCGCCAGCAGCTCGACCCCACTAGCGGGAGAGTCCAAAAACATTCAGTACTTC. This sequence encodes CASSSTPLAGESKNIQYF.

This clone has a single count. The chain couples TRBV28 to TRBJ2-7; 8 bases agree with TRBD2. V trimming: 0 bases; J trimming: 0 bases; junction bases outside the gene matches: 4. Per germline, CDR1 MDHEN and CDR2 SYDVKM. This CDR3 region has 16 residues. The CDR3 here is CASSLWGGRSSYEQYF. In nucleotides, the CDR3 is TGTGCCAGCAGTTTATGGGGCGGGAGGAGCTCCTACGAGCAGTACTTC.

The chain recombines TRBV7-2 with TRBJ2-1; D is uncertain. V lost 5 bases to trimming and J lost 2 bases, with 13 bases between them. The germline gives CDR1 SGHTA, CDR2 FQGNSA. This CDR3 is built from 15 residues. CDR3 nucleotides: TGTGCCAGCAGCCGGCCCGGTGGCACCTACAATGAGCAGTTCTTC. Its translation is CASSRPGGTYNEQFF.

The chain links TRBV18 to TRBJ2-7, with 7 bases that match TRBD1. The CDR3 spans 15 residues. The trim removed 1 base at V and 1 base at J, leaving 4 bases unmatched. Germline assignment: CDR1 KGHSH and CDR2 LQKENI. CDR3 region: CASSPQGAKSYEQYF. Written as DNA, the CDR3 is TGTGCCAGCTCACCACAGGGGGCCAAATCCTACGAGCAGTACTTC.

This clone was counted a few times. Other DNA sequences in this specimen translate into the identical CDR3. The genes are TRBV30 and TRBJ1-5, with D perhaps matching TRBD1 (5 bases). There are 13 residues in the CDR3. Germline CDR1 is GTSNPN and CDR2 is SVGIG (reference sequence). The V gene lost 1 base and the J gene lost 2 bases, with 6 bases spanning the gap. CDR3: CAWSETGNQPQHF. Here the CDR3 DNA reads TGTGCCTGGAGTGAGACAGGCAATCAGCCCCAGCATTTT.

The gene calls are TRBV6-5 and TRBJ1-2, with 7 bases lining up with TRBD1. With V trimmed by 2 bases and J by 6 bases, 6 bases remained unmatched. The germline CDR1 and CDR2 sequences are MNHEY and SVGAGI. The CDR3 is made up of 14 amino acids. The CDR3 here is CASSYQQGRNGYTF. CDR3 DNA: TGTGCCAGCAGTTACCAACAGGGGAGAAATGGCTACACCTTC.

The rearrangement joins TRBV30 to TRBJ1-2; D is possibly TRBD1 (6 bases). The CDR3 runs to 11 residues. The germline V gene encodes CDR1 GTSNPN and CDR2 SVGIG (reference sequence). The V end was cut by 8 bases, the J end by 8 bases, with 15 bases between. In nucleotides, the CDR3 is TGTGCCAGCCGGAGGGGGGAAGGCTACACCTTC. As protein: CASRRGEGYTF.

The V call is TRBV18, the J call TRBJ2-3; D gene ambiguous. The CDR3 sequence is 11 residues long. Germline V CDR1 and CDR2: KGHSH, LQKENI. Trimming took 4 bases from V and 2 from J, leaving 1 base between them. In nucleotides, the CDR3 is TGTGCCAGCTCACACACAGATACGCAGTATTTT. Its protein product is CASSHTDTQYF.